This entry lists 30 T cell receptor beta chains sequenced from one sample in a study of T cell responses to AZD1222 COVID-19 vaccine. Clones were sequenced by immunoSEQ multiplex PCR, and TCRdb holds only the in-frame ones, with some missing. The table shows roughly 79,000 clones, with around four fifths occurring only once. Sequencing was performed on peripheral blood, taken on day 0 of AZD1222 vaccination. These TCRs come from an adult in good health.

The rearrangement uses TRBV18 and TRBJ1-5; D possibly corresponds to TRBD1 (5 bases). Trimming stripped 4 bases from V and 5 bases from J, with 21 bases between. The CDR3 has 17 amino acids. In germline, CDR1 is KGHSH, CDR2 LQKENI. CDR3 residues: CASSLSYEGRGDQPQHF. The CDR3, as DNA: TGTGCCAGCTCACTCAGCTATGAGGGAAGAGGGGATCAGCCCCAGCATTTT.

The rearrangement links TRBV7-6 to TRBJ2-2; 12 bases agree with TRBD2. Per germline, CDR1 SGHVS and CDR2 FNYEAQ. The CDR3 runs to 16 residues. V lost 5 bases and J lost 3; bases outside the gene matches: 4. The CDR3 protein is CASSRTSGKDTGELFF. The CDR3 DNA sequence: TGTGCCAGCAGCCGGACTAGCGGGAAGGACACCGGGGAGCTGTTTTTT.

V is TRBV27 and J is TRBJ2-2, with 8 bases that match TRBD1. V lost 3 bases to trimming and J lost 3 bases; unmatched junction nucleotides: 3. From germline, CDR1 is MNHEY and CDR2 SMNVEV (reference sequence). The CDR3 runs 15 residues. The CDR3 region is CASSFGQGHTGELFF. The CDR3 DNA reads TGTGCCAGCAGTTTTGGACAGGGACACACCGGGGAGCTGTTTTTT.

This chain uses TRBV29-1 with TRBJ2-5, with 7 bases aligning to TRBD1. Germline values: CDR1 SQVTM, CDR2 ANQGSEA. The CDR3 sequence is 14 residues long. With V trimmed by 7 bases and J by 5 bases, 13 bases remained unmatched. Here the CDR3 DNA reads TGCAGCGCAACCCACGCAGGGGGACGGGAGACCCAGTACTTC. This sequence encodes CSATHAGGRETQYF.

This rearrangement joins TRBV5-1 to TRBJ2-5; weak D call: TRBD2 (7 bases). The length of the CDR3 is 13 residues. Trimming removed 4 bases from V and 5 bases from J, with 12 bases in between. Germline V CDR1 and CDR2: SGHRS, YFSETQ. CDR3 amino acids: CASSPQGGETQYF. The CDR3 DNA reads TGCGCCAGCAGCCCACAGGGAGGGGAGACCCAGTACTTC.

The chain is built from TRBV7-2 and TRBJ2-5; no clear D gene. Germline V gene sequence: CDR1 SGHTA, CDR2 FQGNSA. The germline V and J ends were trimmed by 5 bases and 5 bases, with 12 bases remaining between them. The CDR3 length is 13 residues. The CDR3 DNA follows: TGTGCCAGCAGCCCCGCATGGCAGGAGACCCAGTACTTC. This encodes CASSPAWQETQYF.

This clone was counted only a few times. V gene TRBV20-1 combines with J gene TRBJ1-2; TRBD1 is a possible D gene (5 bases). From germline, CDR1 is DFQATT and CDR2 SNEGSKA (reference sequence). V was shortened by 3 bases and J by 4 bases, with 6 bases between the two germline ends. CDR3 size: 11 residues. CDR3 residues: CSARGGYGYTF. The CDR3 DNA is TGCAGTGCTAGGGGGGGCTATGGCTACACCTTC.

V gene TRBV3-1 (or the pseudogene TRBV3-2) combines with J gene TRBJ1-2; 8 bases agree with TRBD1. CDR1 is LGHDT, CDR2 YNNKEL, per germline (reference sequence). The CDR3 totals 15 residues. V dropped 5 bases and J dropped 7; count of bases not matched to a gene: 12. CDR3: CASSEQGVVGSGYTF. CDR3 coding DNA: TGTGCCAGCAGCGAACAGGGGGTGGTAGGATCTGGCTACACCTTC.

V gene TRBV27 combines with J gene TRBJ2-5; no definite D call. The CDR3 extends over 11 amino acids. CDR1 and CDR2 from the germline V gene are MNHEY and SMNVEV (reference sequence). The V end lost 6 bases, the J end lost 2 bases, and 4 bases lay between the germline ends. CDR3 in DNA: TGTGCCAGCAGCCAACAAGAGACCCAGTACTTC. Encoded protein: CASSQQETQYF.

The chain employs TRBV4-1 and TRBJ1-5, with 7 bases identical to TRBD1. Losses at the gene ends were 0 bases for V and 4 bases for J; bases not matched to a gene: 18. Per germline, CDR1 MGHRA and CDR2 YSYEKL. The CDR3 runs 20 residues. CDR3 in amino acids: CASSQDPPKTGRVVNQPQHF. The CDR3 DNA sequence: TGCGCCAGCAGCCAAGATCCCCCTAAGACAGGGAGAGTTGTGAATCAGCCCCAGCATTTT.

V usage is TRBV6-5 and J usage is TRBJ2-7; no clear D gene. The CDR3 loop spans 12 amino acids. Germline CDR1 is MNHEY and CDR2 is SVGAGI. Deletions cut 5 bases from V and 3 bases from J, with 8 bases between. CDR3 residues: CASSPGHYEQYF. The CDR3 DNA reads TGTGCCAGCAGTCCGGGCCACTACGAGCAGTACTTC.

The chain combines TRBV11-2 with TRBJ1-2; TRBD1 agrees at 7 bases. This CDR3 is built from 17 residues. V shed 4 bases and J 0 bases; nucleotides not matched to a gene: 11. Germline assignment: CDR1 SGHAT and CDR2 FQNNGV. The CDR3 DNA reads TGTGCCAGCAGCTCGGGACAGACCTACTACTCTAACTATGGCTACACCTTC. This codes for CASSSGQTYYSNYGYTF.

The chain is built from TRBV5-1 and TRBJ2-3; D is perhaps TRBD1 (7 bases). The CDR3 extends over 15 amino acids. CDR1 is SGHRS and CDR2 is YFSETQ in the germline V gene. The germline V and J ends were trimmed by 4 bases and 1 base, with 13 bases remaining between them. The CDR3 DNA reads as TGCGCCAGCAGCCCAGGGGGGACTGGCACAGATACGCAGTATTTT. Its protein product is CASSPGGTGTDTQYF.

The chain employs TRBV4-1 and TRBJ1-2; 8 bases fit TRBD1. Germline trimming cut 0 bases from V and 3 bases from J; bases unmatched to any gene: 0. The CDR3 contains 14 residues. From germline, CDR1 is MGHRA and CDR2 YSYEKL. Here the CDR3 reads CASSQETGDYGYTF. The CDR3 coding sequence is TGCGCCAGCAGCCAAGAGACAGGGGACTATGGCTACACCTTC.

This clone came up a few times. The chain employs TRBV6-4 and TRBJ1-1; 8 nucleotides line up with TRBD1. Germline assignment: CDR1 MRHNA and CDR2 SNTAGT. The CDR3 totals 14 residues. V shed 4 bases, J shed 3 bases, and the junction held 4 bases outside the gene matches. CDR3 amino acids: CASSAQGEDTEAFF. The CDR3 DNA is TGTGCCAGCAGTGCACAGGGGGAGGACACTGAAGCTTTCTTT.

The gene calls are TRBV18 and TRBJ2-7, with a weak D call TRBD2 (6 bases). The germline CDR1 and CDR2 sequences are KGHSH and LQKENI. The V end lost 2 bases, the J end lost 2 bases, and 16 bases lay between the germline ends. The CDR3 loop spans 16 amino acids. Here the CDR3 reads CASSPGASVGAYEQYF. CDR3 in DNA: TGTGCCAGCTCACCAGGAGCTAGCGTGGGGGCCTACGAGCAGTACTTC.

The table lists this clone with a few counts. The chain carries TRBV15 and TRBJ1-1; 7 nucleotides align to TRBD1. CDR1 and CDR2 from the germline V gene are LNHNV and YYDKDF (reference sequence). CDR3 size: 12 residues. V shed 0 bases, J shed 10 bases, and the junction held 2 bases outside the gene matches. The CDR3 coding sequence is TGTGCCACCAGCAGAGACAGGGGGGGAGCTTTCTTT. It codes for CATSRDRGGAFF.

The chain combines TRBV4-1 with TRBJ2-1; tentatively, D is TRBD1 or TRBD2 (5 bases each). V shed 1 base and J shed 0 bases, with 7 bases lying between them. Germline loops: CDR1 MGHRA, CDR2 YSYEKL. CDR3 length: 15 residues. The CDR3 protein is CASSQGGSSYNEQFF. The DNA for the CDR3 is TGCGCCAGCAGCCAAGGGGGGAGCTCCTACAATGAGCAGTTCTTC.

V and J are TRBV21-1 and TRBJ1-2. TRBV21-1 is given as a pseudogene. The CDR3 totals 21 residues. The CDR3 DNA follows: TGTGCCAGCAGCTCCCGCGGGAAAGGGTCTTCCAGCGTTAAAGAACCGCGAGGCTACACCTTC. Translating it yields CASSSRGKGSSSVKEPRGYTF.

The V and J genes are TRBV2 and TRBJ1-5; possibly TRBD1 for D (5 bases). Germline assignment: CDR1 SNHLY and CDR2 FYNNEI. The CDR3 extends over 13 amino acids. The ends were cut back, 4 bases at V and 4 bases at J, with 8 bases in the middle. The CDR3 is CASSGTFNQPQHF. CDR3 DNA sequence: TGTGCCAGCAGTGGGACATTTAATCAGCCCCAGCATTTT.

This sequence joins TRBV6-6 and TRBJ2-3, with 8 positions matching TRBD2. This CDR3 has 14 amino acids. Germline CDR1 and CDR2: MNHNY and SVGAGI (reference sequence). Germline trimming cut 5 bases from V and 9 bases from J; bases unmatched to any gene: 10. The CDR3 sequence is CASSRTGTSRTQYF. CDR3 DNA: TGTGCCAGCAGTCGAACGGGGACTAGTCGAACGCAGTATTTT.

The J gene is TRBJ1-5, the V gene TRBV6-5; no firm D call. The CDR3 consists of 15 residues. Germline CDR1 and CDR2: MNHEY and SVGAGI. Between the trimmed V and J ends, which lost 10 bases and 4 bases, there was a span of 20 bases. CDR3 nucleotides: TGTGCCATCGAGAGTCGGGGTGCAATTAATCAGCCCCAGCATTTT. It translates to CAIESRGAINQPQHF.

The chain links TRBV28 to TRBJ1-2; no firm D call. CDR3 length: 13 amino acids. Per germline, CDR1 MDHEN and CDR2 SYDVKM. V shed 2 bases and J shed 4 bases, with 8 bases lying between them. The CDR3 loop reads CASSLAAAYGYTF. The CDR3 DNA follows: TGTGCCAGCAGTTTAGCTGCGGCCTATGGCTACACCTTC.

This clone appeared a few times. The chain is built from TRBV30 and TRBJ1-2; no definite D call. The CDR3 consists of 15 residues. Germline CDR1 is GTSNPN and CDR2 is SVGIG (reference sequence). Trimming pared 1 base from V and 2 bases from J, leaving 14 bases between. CDR3 sequence: CAWSALEESNYGYTF. The CDR3 region has the DNA TGTGCCTGGAGTGCCCTTGAAGAATCCAACTATGGCTACACCTTC.

The chain combines TRBV10-1 with TRBJ2-2; no clear D gene. V shed 2 bases and J shed 5 bases, with 12 bases lying between them. This CDR3 region has 15 residues. Germline assignment: CDR1 WNHNN and CDR2 SYGVQD (reference sequence). The CDR3 bases are TGCGCCAGCAGTGAGGACCCCCGCAGGACCGGGGAGCTGTTTTTT. Translated, it gives CASSEDPRRTGELFF.

The chain joins TRBV6-5 to TRBJ1-2, with 8 nucleotides matching TRBD1. Germline V gene sequence: CDR1 MNHEY, CDR2 SVGAGI. The CDR3 contains 15 residues. V was clipped by 0 bases and J by 4 bases; unmatched bases: 4. Here the CDR3 DNA reads TGTGCCAGCAGTTACTCCTACGGACAGGGCTATGGCTACACCTTC. This sequence encodes CASSYSYGQGYGYTF.

The V call is TRBV30, the J call TRBJ1-2, with TRBD1 matching 8 bases. The CDR3 runs 13 residues. CDR1 and CDR2 (germline): GTSNPN, SVGIG (reference sequence). V shed 5 bases, J shed 0 bases, and the junction held 2 bases outside the gene matches. The CDR3 reads CAWGQGSNYGYTF. For the CDR3, the DNA is TGTGCCTGGGGACAGGGCTCTAACTATGGCTACACCTTC.

The J gene is TRBJ2-2, the V gene TRBV2; possibly TRBD1 for D (6 bases). Trimming left V 3 bases short and J 8 bases short, with 16 bases between. Germline lookup yields CDR1 SNHLY and CDR2 FYNNEI. The length of the CDR3 is 15 residues. Here the CDR3 DNA reads TGTGCCAGCAGTGAGAGTCAAGGGGGTTGGGGGGAGCTGTTTTTT. As protein: CASSESQGGWGELFF.

The chain has TRBV13 and TRBJ1-6; TRBD1 matches 8 bases. Germline CDR1 is PRHDT and CDR2 is FYEKMQ (reference sequence). This CDR3 region has 14 residues. V was pared by 5 bases and J by 6 bases, with 3 bases of the junction left unmatched. CDR3 loop: CASSPTGGNSPLHF. The CDR3 DNA sequence: TGTGCCAGCAGCCCTACAGGGGGTAATTCACCCCTCCACTTT.

The rearrangement uses TRBV5-1 and TRBJ1-6, with D possibly matching TRBD1 (5 bases). The germline CDR1 and CDR2 sequences are SGHRS and YFSETQ. V dropped 1 base and J dropped 7 bases, with 12 bases sitting between them. There are 15 residues in the CDR3. CDR3 sequence: CASSLRGAHNSPLHF. Here the CDR3 DNA reads TGCGCCAGCAGCTTGCGAGGGGCGCACAATTCACCCCTCCACTTT. The full variable domain, with the rest looked up from reference TRBV5-1 and TRBJ1-6, is KAGVTQTPRYLIKTRGQQVTLSCSPISGHRSVSWYQQTPGQGLQFLFEYFSETQRNKGNFPGRFSGRQFSNSRSEMNVSTLELGDSALYLCASSLRGAHNSPLHFGNGTRLTVT.